This T cell receptor (beta chain) is from a study of cytomegalovirus exposure and HLA in healthy donors. The study ran its PCR with 60 Vbeta and 13 Jbeta primers. The data were produced by immunoSEQ multiplex PCR, yet TCRdb's version contains in-frame clones alone and is incomplete. The table lists roughly 200,000 clones, roughly 79% of them singletons. The CDR3 sequence is 13 residues long. The germline V and J ends were trimmed by 5 bases and 0 bases, with 7 bases remaining between them. Germline values: CDR1 SNHLY, CDR2 FYNNEI. Sequenced input: PBMCs. The clonotype comes from a man aged 30-40 years in good health and CMV-seronegative. This chain links TRBV2 with TRBJ1-1; unclear D gene. The CDR3 coding sequence is TGTGCCAGCAGTTACACAGTGAACACTGAAGCTTTCTTT. Its protein product is CASSYTVNTEAFF.